A single sample gave rise to the 15 T cell receptor beta chains below, sequenced in a study of blood T cells in healthy people across ages. Together with a sample-barcoded 5' primer, a J-beta primer mix was included in a second PCR lasting roughly 7 to 11 cycles. TCRdb passed the 5' RACE reads through MiXCR, listing each CDR3 protein once. Among about 930,000 distinct CDR3 sequences listed, approximately 32% were seen once. Another study also made use of these data, one on T cells of mothers and their children.

The specimen was blood. The receptors come from a woman in her thirties or forties in good health.

With regard to this clonotype: A much larger clonotype is one base distant, so this may be a read error. V gene TRBV12-3 or TRBV12-4 combines with J gene TRBJ2-7; D is undetermined. The CDR3 is 15 amino acids. The DNA of the CDR3 is TGTACCAGCACCAAATCCCAGACAATATCCTACGAGCAGTACTTC. Its protein product is CTSTKSQTISYEQYF.

V and J are TRBV6-5 and TRBJ1-2; the match to TRBD1 covers 9 bases. The CDR3 runs to 14 residues. J gave up 5 bases and V 3 bases, and 4 bases lay outside the gene matches. CDR1 is MNHEY, CDR2 SVGAGI, per germline. The CDR3 DNA reads as TGTGCCAGCAGTTATAAGGGACAGGGATATGGCTACACCTTC. Residues: CASSYKGQGYGYTF.

Concerning this clonotype itself: A read error may explain this, as a much larger clone is one base away. This chain joins TRBV7-2 and TRBJ1-2; 8 positions agree with TRBD1. Germline V gene lookup returns CDR1 SGHTA and CDR2 FQGNSA. This CDR3 spans 14 amino acids. The V segment lost 4 bases and the J segment 7 bases; nucleotides outside the gene matches: 8. CDR3 protein: CASSSRTGNPGYTF. The CDR3 DNA reads as TGTGCCAGCAGCTCCAGGACAGGGAATCCTGGCTACACCTTC.

The chain combines TRBV18 with TRBJ2-7; D gene uncertain. Trimming cost V 0 bases and J 9 bases, with 12 bases left between them. This CDR3 region has 13 residues. Per germline, CDR1 KGHSH and CDR2 LQKENI. This chain's CDR3 is CASSPPNSLGQYF. The CDR3 nucleotides are TGTGCCAGCTCACCACCGAATAGTCTTGGGCAGTACTTC.

The CDR3, as DNA: TGTGCCAGCAGTCCGAGGACAGGGGGTGGTGAGCAGTTCTTC. Translating it yields CASSPRTGGGEQFF. The chain carries TRBV6-4 and TRBJ2-1, with TRBD1 matching over 10 bases. The ends lost 5 bases at V and 9 bases at J; junction bases unmatched: 7. Germline V lookup: CDR1 MRHNA, CDR2 SNTAGT. There are 14 residues in the CDR3.

This sequence joins TRBV7-2 and TRBJ1-1; D perhaps matches TRBD1 (5 bases). With 6 bases removed from V and 4 bases from J, the gap between germline ends came to 12 bases. The CDR3 is made up of 13 amino acids. CDR1 is SGHTA and CDR2 is FQGNSA in the germline V gene. DNA of the CDR3: TGTGCCAGCAGTACACAGGCTTGCACTGAAGCTTTCTTT. This encodes CASSTQACTEAFF.

The chain recombines TRBV28 with TRBJ1-5; no clear D gene. V lost 3 bases and J 4 bases, leaving 10 bases between the germline ends. The CDR3 loop spans 14 amino acids. Germline CDR1 MDHEN, CDR2 SYDVKM. The CDR3: CASSFTALNQPQHF. CDR3 nucleotide sequence: TGTGCCAGCAGTTTTACAGCCTTAAATCAGCCCCAGCATTTT.

This clonotype came up many times. The chain is built from TRBV5-1 and TRBJ2-6; no reliable D call. CDR1 is SGHRS and CDR2 is YFSETQ in the germline V gene. This CDR3 is built from 14 residues. V lost 4 bases and J lost 4, with 9 bases in between. CDR3 protein: CASSPIDGANVLTF. DNA of the CDR3: TGCGCCAGCAGCCCAATTGACGGGGCCAACGTCCTGACTTTC.

This clonotype was seen many times. The chain couples TRBV28 to TRBJ2-1; 8 positions agree with TRBD2. The junction had 12 bases not matched to a gene; V was cut back by 5 bases and J by 6 bases. CDR1 is MDHEN, CDR2 SYDVKM, per germline. The length of the CDR3 is 16 residues. CDR3: CASSLAGGLGSNEQFF. In DNA, the CDR3 is TGTGCCAGCAGTCTCGCCGGGGGACTAGGTAGCAATGAGCAGTTCTTC. The full variable domain, its missing parts supplied by reference TRBV28 and TRBJ2-1, is DVKVTQSSRYLVKRTGEKVFLECVQDMDHENMFWYRQDPGLGLRLIYFSYDVKMKEKGDIPEGYSVSREKKERFSLILESASTNQTSMYLCASSLAGGLGSNEQFFGPGTRLTVL.

This clonotype was seen only a few times. The rearrangement links TRBV27 to TRBJ1-2, with 10 positions matching TRBD1. Trimming removed 5 bases from V and 7 bases from J; junction bases left unmatched: 7. Germline V gene lookup returns CDR1 MNHEY and CDR2 SMNVEV (reference sequence). The length of the CDR3 is 14 residues. The CDR3 region is CASSPLTGGGGYTF. The CDR3 region has the DNA TGTGCCAGCAGTCCGTTGACAGGGGGCGGTGGCTACACCTTC.

This clonotype was counted between two and nine times. V is TRBV5-1 and J is TRBJ2-3; the match to TRBD2 covers 11 bases. CDR3 length: 15 amino acids. Unmatched junction bases numbered 5, after V lost 8 bases and J lost 0 bases. CDR1 and CDR2 (germline): SGHRS, YFSETQ. As DNA, the CDR3 is TGCGCCAGGCGCACTAGCGGGGGTAGCACAGATACGCAGTATTTT. Its protein product is CARRTSGGSTDTQYF.

This clonotype was observed a handful of times. J is TRBJ2-7 and V is TRBV20-1; TRBD1 matches at 7 bases. The J call is in doubt because the DNA end fits TRBJ2-5 better. This CDR3 spans 13 amino acids. Germline values: CDR1 DFQATT, CDR2 SNEGSKA (reference sequence). This chain's CDR3 is CSATRTGGKTQYF. In nucleotides, the CDR3 is TGCAGTGCGACGAGGACAGGTGGAAAGACCCAGTACTTC.

This clonotype was detected ten times or more. V gene TRBV28 combines with J gene TRBJ2-7; D uncertain. Deletions cut 6 bases from V and 9 bases from J, with 15 bases between. Germline CDR1 is MDHEN and CDR2 is SYDVKM. The CDR3 length is 12 residues. The CDR3, as DNA: TGTGCCAGCAGGATGACGGGTGAAGTGCAGTACTTC. It encodes CASRMTGEVQYF.

CDR3 nucleotides: TGTGCCAGCATCCAGACAGACGCTTTGGGAGCTTTCTTT. Amino acids: CASIQTDALGAFF. The chain has TRBV28 and TRBJ1-1; D is possibly TRBD1 (5 bases). With 7 bases removed from V and 10 bases from J, the gap between germline ends came to 19 bases. The CDR3 covers 13 residues. Per the germline V gene, CDR1 is MDHEN and CDR2 is SYDVKM.

The sample holds a few counts of this clonotype. The chain couples TRBV5-6 to TRBJ2-7, with no clear D. This CDR3 contains 15 residues. In germline, CDR1 is SGHDT, CDR2 YYEEEE. Trimming left V 3 bases short and J 3 bases short, with 16 bases between. Here the CDR3 DNA reads TGTGCCAGCAGCTCCAGGACGGAGCCCCGCTACGAGCAGTACTTC. This translates into CASSSRTEPRYEQYF.